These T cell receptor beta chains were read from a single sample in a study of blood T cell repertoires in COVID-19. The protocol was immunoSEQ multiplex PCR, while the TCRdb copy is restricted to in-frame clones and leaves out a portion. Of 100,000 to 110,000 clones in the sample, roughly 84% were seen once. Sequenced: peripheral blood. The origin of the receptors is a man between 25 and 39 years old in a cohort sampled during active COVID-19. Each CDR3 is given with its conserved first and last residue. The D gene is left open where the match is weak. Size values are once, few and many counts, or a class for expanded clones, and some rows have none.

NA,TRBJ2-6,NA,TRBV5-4,TGTGCCAGCAGCTTGGTCGGGTCTGGGGCCAACGTCCTGACTTTC,CASSLVGSGANVLTF
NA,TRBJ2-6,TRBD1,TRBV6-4,TGTGCCAGCAGTGGGACAGGGGGCTCTGGGGCCAACGTCCTGACTTTC,CASSGTGGSGANVLTF
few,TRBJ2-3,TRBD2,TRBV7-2,TGTGCCACGGTTCCGGGACTAGACTTCACAGATACGCAGTATTTT,CATVPGLDFTDTQYF
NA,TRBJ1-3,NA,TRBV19,TGTGCCAGCACACAAGCGGGGCCGAGAAACACCATATATTTT,CASTQAGPRNTIYF
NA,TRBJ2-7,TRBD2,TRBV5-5,TGTGCCAGCAGCTTGGCTAGCGGGGTAGCCTACGAGCAGTACTTC,CASSLASGVAYEQYF
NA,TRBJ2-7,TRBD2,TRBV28,TGTGCCAGCAGTCCGGTCGGGACTAGCGGCGACGAGCAGTACTTC,CASSPVGTSGDEQYF
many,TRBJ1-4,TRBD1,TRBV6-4,TGTGCCAGCAGTGACTCCGGGACAGGGGCGAATGAAAAACTGTTTTTT,CASSDSGTGANEKLFF
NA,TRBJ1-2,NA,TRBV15,TGTGCCACCAGCAGAGATAAAGGGGTTGGTGGCTACACCTTC,CATSRDKGVGGYTF
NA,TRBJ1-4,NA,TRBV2,TGTGCCAGCACGTGGACAGTCGGGGTTGGCGAAAAACTGTTTTTT,CASTWTVGVGEKLFF
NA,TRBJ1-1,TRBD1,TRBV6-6,TGTGCCAGCAGTAACACAGGGGGGAACACTGAAGCTTTCTTT,CASSNTGGNTEAFF
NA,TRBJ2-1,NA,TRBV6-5,TGTGCCAGCATCCCAGGGAACGCATTCAATGAGCAGTTCTTC,CASIPGNAFNEQFF
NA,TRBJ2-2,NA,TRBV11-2,TGTGCCAGCAAGAGGGCCGGCACCGGGGAGCTGTTTTTT,CASKRAGTGELFF
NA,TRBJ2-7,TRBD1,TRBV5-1,TGCGCCAGCAGCTTAGAAGGACAGGGCTACGAGCAGTACTTC,CASSLEGQGYEQYF
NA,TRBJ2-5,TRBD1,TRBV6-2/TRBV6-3,TGTGCCAGCAGTTACCGGGGGACAGGGGGGAAGACCCAGTACTTC,CASSYRGTGGKTQYF
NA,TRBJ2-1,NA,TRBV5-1,TGCGCCAGCAGCTTGGTGAGTACTCACAATGAGCAGTTCTTC,CASSLVSTHNEQFF
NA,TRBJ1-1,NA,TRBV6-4,TGTGCCAGCAGTGAAGAAGGGGCAGGGAACACTGAAGCTTTCTTT,CASSEEGAGNTEAFF
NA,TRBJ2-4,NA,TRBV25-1,TGTGCCAGCAGTGAGTCAGGGGCCAAAAACATTCAGTACTTC,CASSESGAKNIQYF
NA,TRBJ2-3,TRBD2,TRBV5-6,TGTGCCAGCAGGTTTAGCGGGGGGGCGAGAGATACGCAGTATTTT,CASRFSGGARDTQYF
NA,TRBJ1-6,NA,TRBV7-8,TGTGCCAGCAGCTCCGGGACAAGAGGTTCACCCCTCCACTTT,CASSSGTRGSPLHF
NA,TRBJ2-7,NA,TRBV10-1,TGCGCCAGCTTGGACAGCCTTCGTGAGCAGTACTTC,CASLDSLREQYF
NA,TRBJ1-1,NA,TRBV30,TGTGCCTGGAAGGGGGGGGGTTTGGCTTTCTTT,CAWKGGGLAFF
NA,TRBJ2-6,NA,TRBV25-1,TGTGCCAGCAGTGAAGCAGGGGACGGGGCCAACGTCCTGACTTTC,CASSEAGDGANVLTF
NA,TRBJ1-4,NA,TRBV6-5,TGTGCCAGCAGTTACGCCCTGACACCTAATGAAAAACTGTTTTTT,CASSYALTPNEKLFF
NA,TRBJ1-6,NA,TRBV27,TGTGCCAGCATCCCCTCCGGCAGATACAGGGAGTATAATTCACCCCTCCACTTT,CASIPSGRYREYNSPLHF
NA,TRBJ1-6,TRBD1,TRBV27,TGTGCCAGCAGCACGACAGGGTGGGGGAGGAATTCACCCCTCCACTTT,CASSTTGWGRNSPLHF
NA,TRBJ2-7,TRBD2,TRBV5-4,TGTGCCAGCAGCTTGGGACTAGCGGGGGGCATCCCCTACGAGCAGTACTTC,CASSLGLAGGIPYEQYF
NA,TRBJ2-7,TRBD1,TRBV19,TGTGCCAGTAGTTCAATAATCGGAGACAGGGGTGGCGGCGAGCAGTACTTC,CASSSIIGDRGGGEQYF
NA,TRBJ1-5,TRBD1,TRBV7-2,TGTGCCAGCAGCTTATGGGACAGGAGGGTCAATCAGCCCCAGCATTTT,CASSLWDRRVNQPQHF
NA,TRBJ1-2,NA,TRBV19,TGTGCCAGTAGAACGGGACTAAGCTCCTATGGCTACACCTTC,CASRTGLSSYGYTF
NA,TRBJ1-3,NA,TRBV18,TGTGCCAGCTCACCACGTGGGCCCCAATTCTCTGGAAACACCATATATTTT,CASSPRGPQFSGNTIYF
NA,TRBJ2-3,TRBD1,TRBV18,TGTGCCAGCTCACAGAACGAAAACAGGGGGCTCGGCACAGATACGCAGTATTTT,CASSQNENRGLGTDTQYF
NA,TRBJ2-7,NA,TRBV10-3,TGTGCCATCAGTGGAGGCGACAGCTCCTACGAGCAGTACTTC,CAISGGDSSYEQYF
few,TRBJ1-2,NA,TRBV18,TGTGCCAGCTCACCGGGCAGGGACTATGGCTACACCTTC,CASSPGRDYGYTF
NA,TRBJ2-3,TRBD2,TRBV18,TGTGCCAGCTCACTCCTAGCGGGGGGGAACACAGATACGCAGTATTTT,CASSLLAGGNTDTQYF
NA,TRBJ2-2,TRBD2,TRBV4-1,TGCGCCAGCAGCCAAGTACTAGCGGGGATTAACACCGGGGAGCTGTTTTTT,CASSQVLAGINTGELFF
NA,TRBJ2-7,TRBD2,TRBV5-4,TGTGCCAGCAGCTTGGATCTAGGACTAGCGAAATCCCTCGAGCAGTACTTC,CASSLDLGLAKSLEQYF
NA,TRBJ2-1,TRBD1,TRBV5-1,TGCGCCAGCAGCTTGGGGGACAGGCGCGTTTTCAATGAGCAGTTCTTC,CASSLGDRRVFNEQFF
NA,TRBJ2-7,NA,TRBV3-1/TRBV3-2,TGTGCCAGCAGCCAAGGCGTAAGGAGCTCCTACGAGCAGTACTTC,CASSQGVRSSYEQYF
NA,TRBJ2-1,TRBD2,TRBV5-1,TGCGCCAGCAGCCCGAGTAGCGGGGGGGCGGGTAATGAGCAGTTCTTC,CASSPSSGGAGNEQFF
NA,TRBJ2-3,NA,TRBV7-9,TGTGCCAGCAGCTTAGCGGGCAGGAATACGCAGTATTTT,CASSLAGRNTQYF